Sequencing of this TCR beta chain was carried out in a study of CD8 T cells in ankylosing spondylitis. The study's findings and limits: Disease-linked clones reportedly showed significant enrichment in matched ankylosing spondylitis synovial fluid. Relatively rare in peripheral blood, disease-linked clones were also CD8+. Past research had described some motif variants in reactive arthritis synovial fluid and blood.

Quantitative barcoded 5'-RACE was used to prepare TCR beta libraries. TCRdb redid the calling of the 5' RACE reads with MiXCR, one entry per CDR3 protein. In the table there are 150,000 to 250,000 distinct CDR3 sequences, 10% to 15% of which are singletons. This clonotype was seen repeatedly, ten times or more. The target antigen is unknown. Germline CDR1 is SGDLS and CDR2 is YYNGEE. Trimming took 0 bases from V and 7 from J, leaving 7 bases between them. The CDR3 consists of 12 residues. V and J are TRBV9 and TRBJ1-1; D is perhaps TRBD1 (5 bases). Sequencing was performed on blood, either unsorted or a sorted T cell fraction (not recorded which). The receptor was isolated from a male donor with ankylosing spondylitis or in good health (not recorded which). Here the CDR3 reads CASSVVGGEAFF. CDR3 coding DNA: TGTGCCAGCAGCGTAGTCGGGGGTGAAGCTTTCTTT.